This T cell receptor (beta chain) was recovered during a study of blood T cells in healthy people across ages. Whole-study results and caveats: In long-lived donors, naive CD4+ cell counts and diversity exceeded those of aged donors. It was not possible, with unsorted PBMCs, to conclusively compare naive and antigen-experienced cells.

The sample holds a few counts of this clonotype. Its matching antigen is unknown. PCR was performed a second time for 7 to 11 cycles using a sample-barcoded 5' primer and a J-beta primer mix. The authors tagged each cDNA molecule using a template-switch adaptor with 12 random nucleotides. CDR3-containing paired-end reads numbered at least 2.5 million in each sample. MiXCR was run by TCRdb on the 5' RACE reads, yielding one entry per CDR3 protein. The sample lists about 1.5 million distinct CDR3 sequences; 40% to 45% were seen once. The germline gives CDR1 MGHRA, CDR2 YSYEKL. The length of the CDR3 is 15 residues. V was shortened by 4 bases and J by 1 base, with 13 bases between the two germline ends.

The sequencing sample was made of blood. This chain links TRBV4-1 with TRBJ1-1; maybe TRBD1 (5 bases). The sequence derives from a woman aged 18-29 years in good health. The CDR3 loop is CASSLPGAENTEAFF. The DNA of the CDR3 is TGCGCCAGCAGCCTCCCTGGGGCAGAGAACACTGAAGCTTTCTTT.